These T cell receptor beta chains were read from a single sample in a study of cytomegalovirus exposure and HLA in healthy donors. TCRdb keeps only in-frame clones here, not all; method: immunoSEQ multiplex PCR. The top ten clones hold 4% to 4.5% of a sample with 100,000 to 150,000 clones, about four fifths of them seen once. Input material: PBMCs. The origin of the receptors is a woman between 35 and 50 years old in good health and CMV-seronegative. CDR3s include the opening cysteine and the closing phenylalanine or tryptophan. The order of the fields is clone size, CDR3 length, D gene, V gene, J gene, CDR3 protein, CDR3 DNA. D genes are given only for firm matches. The listing skips clone size in some rows; elsewhere it reads once, few, many or a size class.

-	15	TRBD1	TRBV19	TRBJ1-5	CASTIGTAGNQPQHF	TGTGCCAGTACCATAGGGACAGCTGGAAATCAGCCCCAGCATTTT
-	14	-	TRBV28	TRBJ1-1	CASSSSGEVTEAFF	TGTGCCAGCAGTTCGTCGGGGGAAGTGACTGAAGCTTTCTTT
once	14	TRBD1	TRBV4-1	TRBJ2-5	CASSQVGTGETQYF	TGCGCCAGCAGCCAAGTGGGGACAGGAGAGACCCAGTACTTC
few	17	TRBD1	TRBV28	TRBJ1-4	CASSTGTGHSINEKLFF	TGTGCCAGCAGTACCGGGACAGGGCACTCAATTAATGAAAAACTGTTTTTT
once	16	TRBD2	TRBV10-3	TRBJ2-7	CAISEAGLAGIGEQYF	TGTGCCATCAGTGAGGCCGGGCTAGCGGGAATAGGGGAGCAGTACTTC
once	18	-	TRBV5-1	TRBJ1-1	CASSLGATGIEAAKSAFF	TGCGCCAGCAGCTTGGGTGCCACAGGGATTGAGGCTGCAAAGTCAGCTTTCTTT
-	13	TRBD1	TRBV2	TRBJ1-5	CASNRQGGQPQHF	TGTGCCAGCAACAGGCAGGGGGGTCAGCCCCAGCATTTT
-	14	-	TRBV9	TRBJ1-6	CASSVEQGSSPLHF	TGTGCCAGCAGCGTAGAACAGGGTTCCTCACCCCTCCACTTT
-	15	TRBD1	TRBV5-4	TRBJ1-4	CASSLEGTGVEKLFF	TGTGCCAGCAGCTTGGAGGGGACAGGGGTTGAAAAACTGTTTTTT
-	15	-	TRBV29-1	TRBJ1-3	CSVDLGALSGNTIYF	TGCAGCGTTGATCTAGGGGCCCTATCTGGAAACACCATATATTTT
-	16	-	TRBV5-4	TRBJ2-3	CASSLVGSGSTDTQYF	TGTGCCAGCAGCTTGGTTGGATCGGGAAGCACAGATACGCAGTATTTT
-	14	TRBD1	TRBV5-1	TRBJ2-1	CASSQGQGNNEQFF	TGCGCCAGCAGCCAGGGACAGGGCAACAATGAGCAGTTCTTC
few	16	-	TRBV28	TRBJ2-5	CASSLPGSRLQETQYF	TGTGCCAGCAGTTTACCCGGGTCCCGACTACAAGAGACCCAGTACTTC
-	16	TRBD1	TRBV4-1	TRBJ2-2	CASSQGDRYPTGELFF	TGCGCCAGCAGCCAAGGGGACAGGTACCCGACCGGGGAGCTGTTTTTT
-	15	-	TRBV7-2	TRBJ2-1	CASSRRTSPGDEQFF	TGTGCCAGCAGCAGGCGGACGTCTCCAGGGGATGAGCAGTTCTTC
-	15	TRBD1	TRBV5-5	TRBJ1-4	CASRLDRGQNEKLFF	TGTGCCAGCAGGCTCGACAGGGGGCAAAACGAAAAACTGTTTTTT
-	12	-	TRBV19	TRBJ1-2	CASRNRSGGYPF	TGTGCCAGTCGAAACAGGTCTGGTGGCTACCCCTTC
-	14	-	TRBV2	TRBJ2-5	CASSPRLLQETQYF	TGTGCCAGCAGTCCGAGGCTACTCCAAGAGACCCAGTACTTC
once	15	TRBD2	TRBV6-1	TRBJ2-5	CASNLSGGTQETQYF	TGTGCCAGCAACCTTAGCGGGGGGACTCAAGAGACCCAGTACTTC
-	18	TRBD2	TRBV9	TRBJ2-1	CASSVGGGVSGGRSGQFF	TGTGCCAGCAGCGTAGGGGGAGGTGTTAGCGGGGGCCGGTCTGGGCAGTTCTTC
-	14	TRBD1	TRBV30	TRBJ2-3	CACHRDRHTDTQYF	TGTGCCTGTCACCGGGACAGGCACACAGATACGCAGTATTTT
medium-sized	13	-	TRBV29-1	TRBJ2-1	CSAPSIDYNEQFF	TGCAGCGCACCGAGCATCGACTACAATGAGCAGTTCTTC
-	15	-	TRBV9	TRBJ1-6	CASSVDGDINSPLHF	TGTGCCAGCAGCGTAGACGGAGATATTAATTCACCCCTCCACTTT
-	17	TRBD2	TRBV4-1	TRBJ2-4	CASSQAPTSGRADIQYF	TGCGCCAGCAGCCAAGCACCGACTAGCGGGAGGGCAGACATTCAGTACTTC
-	17	-	TRBV9	TRBJ2-5	CASSVGPSGGLKETQYF	TGTGCCAGCAGCGTAGGCCCGTCAGGGGGGTTAAAAGAGACCCAGTACTTC
-	15	TRBD1	TRBV2	TRBJ2-5	CASSVNRGTQETQYF	TGTGCCAGCAGTGTAAACAGGGGGACCCAAGAGACCCAGTACTTC
-	14	-	TRBV19	TRBJ2-1	CASSRSLSYNEQFF	TGTGCCAGTAGTCGGTCCCTCTCCTACAATGAGCAGTTCTTC
-	12	-	TRBV28	TRBJ2-7	CASSLQGFEQYF	TGTGCCAGCAGTCTACAGGGTTTCGAGCAGTACTTC
-	14	TRBD2	TRBV6-6	TRBJ2-7	CASSRTSGGYEQYF	TGTGCCAGCAGTCGGACTAGTGGAGGCTACGAGCAGTACTTC
-	13	-	TRBV27	TRBJ2-7	CASSTRTEYEQYF	TGTGCCAGCAGTACGAGGACAGAGTACGAGCAGTACTTC
-	16	TRBD2	TRBV9	TRBJ2-1	CASSVGTSGIYNEQFF	TGTGCCAGCAGCGTCGGGACTAGCGGGATTTACAATGAGCAGTTCTTC
-	15	TRBD2	TRBV4-1	TRBJ2-2	CASRLEREETGELFF	TGCGCCAGCAGACTTGAGCGGGAGGAGACCGGGGAGCTGTTTTTT
-	20	TRBD1	TRBV2	TRBJ1-5	CASSENLGTGGVRGNQPQHF	TGTGCCAGCAGTGAAAATTTGGGGACAGGGGGCGTACGGGGCAATCAGCCCCAGCATTTT
-	13	-	TRBV19	TRBJ2-7	CASSRGVSYEQYF	TGTGCCAGTAGCAGGGGGGTCTCCTACGAGCAGTACTTC
once	16	TRBD2	TRBV9	TRBJ2-2	CASSAGLAGYRGELFF	TGTGCCAGCAGCGCGGGACTAGCGGGTTATAGAGGGGAGCTGTTTTTT
-	13	-	TRBV5-4	TRBJ2-1	CANLLATPREQFF	TGTGCCAACTTACTAGCTACCCCCCGTGAGCAGTTCTTC
-	16	-	TRBV9	TRBJ1-5	CASSGATGYGNQPQHF	TGTGCCAGCAGCGGAGCTACAGGGTACGGCAATCAGCCCCAGCATTTT
once	15	TRBD1	TRBV5-8	TRBJ1-1	CASSLATGRNTEAFF	TGTGCCAGCAGCCTAGCGACAGGGCGGAACACTGAAGCTTTCTTT
once	12	-	TRBV9	TRBJ1-2	CASSTQGGGYTF	TGTGCCAGCAGCACACAGGGCGGGGGCTACACCTTC
-	15	TRBD1	TRBV27	TRBJ1-1	CASSSPGQGRSEAFF	TGTGCCAGCAGTTCCCCGGGACAGGGTCGGAGTGAAGCTTTCTTT
-	14	-	TRBV7-9	TRBJ2-7	CASSLDGKPYEQYF	TGTGCCAGCAGCTTAGACGGGAAGCCCTACGAGCAGTACTTC
-	13	-	TRBV19	TRBJ1-2	CASSIDGYLGYTF	TGTGCCAGTAGTATTGACGGGTACCTGGGCTACACCTTC
-	13	-	TRBV5-1	TRBJ2-1	CASRFGGEIEQFF	TGCGCCAGCAGATTTGGTGGGGAGATTGAGCAGTTCTTC
-	16	-	TRBV4-1	TRBJ1-1	CASSQDRGQGGTEAFF	TGCGCCAGCAGCCAAGATCGCGGCCAGGGAGGGACTGAAGCTTTCTTT
-	11	-	TRBV28	TRBJ2-7	CASSSSDEQYF	TGTGCCAGCAGTTCCTCGGACGAGCAGTACTTC
-	15	TRBD2	TRBV28	TRBJ2-5	CASSLGSGSTETQYF	TGTGCCAGCAGTTTAGGTAGCGGGAGTACGGAGACCCAGTACTTC
-	14	-	TRBV15	TRBJ2-1	CATSRPEETGEQFF	TGTGCCACCAGCCGGCCGGAGGAAACGGGTGAGCAGTTCTTC
-	12	-	TRBV7-9	TRBJ2-7	CASSLGYYEQYF	TGTGCCAGCAGCCTAGGTTACTACGAGCAGTACTTC
-	13	TRBD1	TRBV18	TRBJ1-1	CASSPQGALGAFF	TGTGCCAGCTCACCGCAGGGGGCTTTGGGGGCTTTCTTT
-	13	-	TRBV7-6	TRBJ1-2	CASSLLFYGSYTF	TGTGCCAGCAGCTTACTATTTTATGGTAGCTACACCTTC
-	13	-	TRBV11-3	TRBJ2-7	CASSYVYRDEQYF	TGTGCCAGCAGCTATGTGTACAGGGACGAGCAGTACTTC
-	15	-	TRBV4-1	TRBJ2-2	CASSLAVSNTGELFF	TGCGCCAGCAGCCTGGCTGTTTCGAACACCGGGGAGCTGTTTTTT
-	15	TRBD1	TRBV25-1	TRBJ1-1	CASRQGDRWDTEAFF	TGTGCCAGCAGACAGGGGGACCGGTGGGACACTGAAGCTTTCTTT
-	14	TRBD1	TRBV6-6	TRBJ1-2	CASTTDRGQLGYTF	TGTGCCAGCACTACGGACAGGGGGCAGCTTGGCTACACCTTC
-	16	TRBD2	TRBV27	TRBJ2-5	CASSPQERGGQETQYF	TGTGCCAGCAGTCCCCAGGAGCGGGGGGGCCAAGAGACCCAGTACTTC